Each of the 10 T cell receptor beta chains below was sequenced from the same sample in a study of shared clonotypes between healthy human individuals. TCRdb's copy holds only in-frame clones and misses some; the assay was immunoSEQ multiplex PCR. The profile shows roughly 500,000 clones, roughly 95% of them singletons. The sample consisted of naive CD4+ T cells sorted from blood. Subset reported: CD45RA+ positively selected. These receptors came from a woman aged 30 to 39 in good health.

This chain links TRBV7-8 with TRBJ2-2, with 10 bases lining up with TRBD2. The CDR3 contains 19 residues. The V gene end was trimmed by 6 bases and the J gene end by 4 bases; junction bases not matched to a gene: 17. Germline V CDR1 and CDR2: SGHVS, FQNEAQ. CDR3 protein: CASRQHKGAGGPSTGELFF. For the CDR3, the DNA is TGTGCCAGCAGACAACATAAAGGAGCGGGAGGGCCTTCCACCGGGGAGCTGTTTTTT.

V is TRBV6-1 and J is TRBJ1-1; D gene unclear. V lost 6 bases to trimming and J lost 6 bases, with 14 bases between them. This CDR3 contains 13 residues. Looked up from germline, CDR1 is MNHNS and CDR2 is SASEGT. This CDR3 is CASRTMRRSEAFF. CDR3 nucleotide sequence: TGTGCCAGCAGGACGATGAGGAGATCTGAAGCTTTCTTT.

The rearrangement links TRBV4-1 to TRBJ2-5, with TRBD2 identical over 8 bases. V lost 3 bases to trimming and J lost 4 bases; unmatched junction nucleotides: 7. There are 15 residues in the CDR3. The germline CDR1 and CDR2 sequences are MGHRA and YSYEKL. This CDR3 is CASSQTIAGIETQYF. CDR3 sequence (DNA): TGCGCCAGCAGCCAGACGATAGCGGGGATAGAGACCCAGTACTTC.

The J gene is TRBJ2-7, the V gene TRBV6-5; D tentatively reads TRBD1 or TRBD2 (5 bases each). The CDR3 loop spans 14 amino acids. Trimming left V 0 bases short and J 3 bases short, with 9 bases between. The germline gives CDR1 MNHEY, CDR2 SVGAGI. The CDR3 loop is CASSYSVGDYEQYF. In nucleotides, the CDR3 is TGTGCCAGCAGTTACTCGGTGGGGGACTACGAGCAGTACTTC.

This sequence joins TRBV7-2 and TRBJ2-7; 14 positions match TRBD2. The CDR3 has 16 residues. The germline CDR1 and CDR2 sequences are SGHTA and FQGNSA. V lost 7 bases, J lost 3 bases, and 8 bases stayed unmatched. For the CDR3, the DNA is TGTGCCAGCACCTCCCAGGGGACTAGCGGGGGCTACGAGCAGTACTTC. It codes for CASTSQGTSGGYEQYF.

CDR3 in DNA: TGTGCCAGCAGTTTCCGCGGCCGGGGGCCGGCGAACACTGAAGCTTTCTTT. It codes for CASSFRGRGPANTEAFF. This chain uses TRBV28 with TRBJ1-1; the D gene is possibly TRBD1 (6 bases). Trimming pared 3 bases from V and 1 base from J, leaving 18 bases between. The CDR3 sequence is 17 residues long. Looked up from germline, CDR1 is MDHEN and CDR2 is SYDVKM.

This clone is a singleton in its sample. The chain recombines TRBV6-1 with TRBJ2-5; tentatively, D is TRBD2 (5 bases). Germline assignment: CDR1 MNHNS and CDR2 SASEGT. This CDR3 spans 17 amino acids. V was shortened by 3 bases and J by 7 bases, with 24 bases between the two germline ends. CDR3 DNA: TGTGCCAGCAGTGACCTCGACCTGGAGCGGAGATTCAGGACCCAGTACTTC. Its translation: CASSDLDLERRFRTQYF.

Here the CDR3 reads CASRASGQGASNEQFF. As DNA, the CDR3 is TGTGCCAGCAGGGCCTCCGGACAGGGGGCGTCCAATGAGCAGTTCTTC. The genes are TRBV28 and TRBJ2-1; 11 bases line up with TRBD1. Germline V CDR1 and CDR2: MDHEN, SYDVKM. V lost 6 bases to trimming and J lost 6 bases; unmatched junction nucleotides: 10. This CDR3 has 16 amino acids. The full variable domain, with the rest looked up from reference TRBV28 and TRBJ2-1, is DVKVTQSSRYLVKRTGEKVFLECVQDMDHENMFWYRQDPGLGLRLIYFSYDVKMKEKGDIPEGYSVSREKKERFSLILESASTNQTSMYLCASRASGQGASNEQFFGPGTRLTVL.

The chain has TRBV30 and TRBJ2-7, with D unresolved. The CDR3 is 12 amino acids. Germline values: CDR1 GTSNPN, CDR2 SVGIG (reference sequence). V was trimmed by 8 bases and J by 1 base, leaving 12 bases between them. CDR3 sequence (DNA): TGTGCCCAAAGCGCCGGGTCCTACGAGCAGTACTTC. It is translated as CAQSAGSYEQYF. The whole variable domain, filled in from reference TRBV30 and TRBJ2-7, reads SQTIHQWPATLVQPVGSPLSLECTVEGTSNPNLYWYRQAAGRGLQLLFYSVGIGQISSEVPQNLSASRPQDRQFILSSKKLLLSDSGFYLCAQSAGSYEQYFGPGTRLTVT.

The V call is TRBV5-4, the J call TRBJ1-1; TRBD1 is a possible D gene (5 bases). Germline values: CDR1 SGHNT, CDR2 YYREEE (reference sequence). V was pared by 4 bases and J by 11 bases, with 18 bases between. The length of the CDR3 is 13 residues. The CDR3, as DNA: TGTGCCAGCAGCCCCGCCGGGGGGGGGTTGGCTTTCTTT. Translating gives CASSPAGGGLAFF.